This is a list of T cell receptor beta chains from one sample in a study of early T cells in non-severe SARS-CoV-2 infection. A single record per CDR3 protein comes from TCRdb applying MiXCR to the 5' RACE reads. Of some 66,000 distinct CDR3 sequences listed, 9.5% to 15% are singletons. Sequencing was carried out using whole blood. These receptors all come from an adult who was a healthcare worker with PCR-confirmed SARS-CoV-2 infection or an uninfected control (not recorded which). Both conserved end residues are part of each CDR3. A D gene is named only where the DNA matches it firmly. Size values are once, few and many counts, or a class for expanded clones, and some rows have none.

j_call	clone_size	d_call	v_call	cdr3_nt	cdr3_aa
TRBJ1-1	-	TRBD1	TRBV4-1	TGCGCCAGCAGCTACGCCCTAGGACAGGGTGGATACACTGAAGCTTTCTTT	CASSYALGQGGYTEAFF
TRBJ2-1	few	TRBD2	TRBV11-2	TGTGCCAGCAGCTCCCTGGCGGGAGGCGGTGAGCAGTTCTTC	CASSSLAGGGEQFF
TRBJ2-3	many	-	TRBV12-3/TRBV12-4	TGTGCCAGCAGTTTCACAGATACGCAGTATTTT	CASSFTDTQYF
TRBJ2-5	-	-	TRBV27	TGTGCCAGCAGTCCGTCGGAGCGGGTGGAGACCCAGTACTTC	CASSPSERVETQYF
TRBJ2-7	medium-sized	-	TRBV30	TGTGCCTGGAGTTGGGGAGGCGAGCAGTACTTC	CAWSWGGEQYF
TRBJ1-2	few	-	TRBV4-1	TGCGCCAGCAGCCAAGGGATGAGACAGTTTGGCTACACCTTC	CASSQGMRQFGYTF
TRBJ1-1	few	-	TRBV7-2	TGTGCCAGCAGCTTATCAGGGATCTTGAACACTGAAGCTTTCTTT	CASSLSGILNTEAFF
TRBJ2-7	many	TRBD1	TRBV6-6	TGTGCCAGCAGTCCCCGACAGGGAGCGGCCTACGAGCAGTACTTC	CASSPRQGAAYEQYF
TRBJ2-1	many	TRBD2	TRBV27	TGTGCCAGCAGTTTAACCCGGACTAGCTCTGAGCAGTTCTTC	CASSLTRTSSEQFF
TRBJ2-3	few	-	TRBV28	TGTGCCAGCAGTTTAATGTATTCTAGCACAGATACGCAGTATTTT	CASSLMYSSTDTQYF
TRBJ1-2	-	-	TRBV6-6	TGTGCCAGCAGTTCCAAGGGGGGGACTAACTATGGCTACACCTTC	CASSSKGGTNYGYTF
TRBJ2-5	many	-	TRBV5-1	TGCGCCAGCAGCTTGGCGTCTAGCCGAGAGACCCAGTACTTC	CASSLASSRETQYF
TRBJ2-1	-	TRBD1	TRBV11-2	TGTGCCAGCAGCCACGGACAGGTCCGGAATGAGCAGTTCTTC	CASSHGQVRNEQFF
TRBJ1-2	-	-	TRBV5-4	TGTGCCAGCAGCTCAACCGATACTGGGTCCTATGGCTACACCTTC	CASSSTDTGSYGYTF
TRBJ2-2	few	-	TRBV28	TGTGCCAGCAGTTTATTACTGCGGAGCGGGTCCGGGGAGCTGTTTTTT	CASSLLLRSGSGELFF
TRBJ1-2	many	-	TRBV20-1	TGCAGTGCTAGAGATGGTGCCCCGGATAACTATGGCTACACCTTC	CSARDGAPDNYGYTF
TRBJ1-1	many	-	TRBV6-5	TGTGCCAGCAAAAGGTGGACTGAAGCCTTCTTT	CASKRWTEAFF
TRBJ1-2	few	-	TRBV29-1	TGCAGCGGCCTGCTCGGGGGCCTCGGCTACACCTTC	CSGLLGGLGYTF
TRBJ2-1	many	-	TRBV19	TGTGCCAGTAGCTTCCATCGAGGGGCCCTACGGGCCAGCTCCTACAATGAGCAGTTCTTC	CASSFHRGALRASSYNEQFF
TRBJ1-2	many	-	TRBV6-6	TGTGCCAGTCGGATGCAAGGGACGAACTATGGCTACACCTTC	CASRMQGTNYGYTF
TRBJ1-4	-	TRBD1	TRBV20-1	TGCAGTGCTAGTGCCAGGGGCGGAGGAGGGGGCGAAAAACTGTTTTTT	CSASARGGGGGEKLFF
TRBJ2-2	-	-	TRBV11-2	TGTGCCAGCAGCCCCGGGCGGTGGGTCGCGAACACCGGGGAGCTGTTTTTT	CASSPGRWVANTGELFF
TRBJ1-1	-	-	TRBV29-1	TGCAGCGTTGAAGCCCAGGACGTGGGAGCTTTCTTT	CSVEAQDVGAFF
TRBJ2-1	-	-	TRBV4-3	TGCGCCAGCAGCCAAGATCTGTCCGTCAATGAGCAGTTCTTC	CASSQDLSVNEQFF
TRBJ2-5	many	-	TRBV20-1	TGCAGTGCTAGTGTCGTCAGGGAGCAAGAGACCCAGTACTTC	CSASVVREQETQYF
TRBJ1-1	-	-	TRBV6-6	TGTGCCAGTATTCTGTTCGGTAATTGGCTTATGAACACTGAAGCTTTCTTT	CASILFGNWLMNTEAFF
TRBJ2-7	many	TRBD1	TRBV6-6	TGTGCCACGTCCCGCGGGACAGGGACCTACGAGCAGTACTTC	CATSRGTGTYEQYF
TRBJ2-7	-	-	TRBV2	TGTGCCAGCTCCCGCGGGACGCACGAGCAGTACTTC	CASSRGTHEQYF
TRBJ2-7	few	-	TRBV7-8	TGTGCCAGCAGCTTAGGAGCGGGGACAGTCTATGGGCAGTACTTC	CASSLGAGTVYGQYF
TRBJ1-6	once	-	TRBV28	TGTGCCAGCAGTGGACGGAATAATTCACCCCTCCACTTT	CASSGRNNSPLHF
TRBJ2-3	few	-	TRBV12-3/TRBV12-4	TGTGCCAGTTCTTTAGAGAGCACAGATACGCAGTATTTT	CASSLESTDTQYF
TRBJ2-3	-	-	TRBV19	TGTGCCAGTAGTATTGTGGATACGCAGTATTTT	CASSIVDTQYF
TRBJ1-2	few	TRBD1	TRBV6-5	TGTGCCAGCAGTCAGGGGGGAGACGGCTACACCTTC	CASSQGGDGYTF
TRBJ1-1	many	-	TRBV10-3	TGTGCCATCAGTGAAGCACAGGAGGGGACTGAAGCTTTCTTT	CAISEAQEGTEAFF
TRBJ2-7	few	TRBD2	TRBV4-1	TGCGCCAGCAGCTCTAGCGGGGCCTACGAGCAGTACTTC	CASSSSGAYEQYF
TRBJ2-5	few	-	TRBV28	TGTGCCAGTGTGACGGAGAATGGGACCCAGTACTTC	CASVTENGTQYF
TRBJ2-3	many	TRBD2	TRBV10-3	TGTGCCATCAGTAGGAGCGGGGGCACAGATACGCAGTATTTT	CAISRSGGTDTQYF
TRBJ1-5	-	-	TRBV12-3/TRBV12-4	TGTGCCAGCAGTTTTTTGGGGGGGGAACAGCCCCAGCATTTT	CASSFLGGEQPQHF
TRBJ2-2	many	-	TRBV6-2/TRBV6-3	TGTGCCAGCATGGAGTCGAACACCGGGGAGCTGTTTTTT	CASMESNTGELFF
TRBJ1-3	many	-	TRBV3-1	TGTGCCAGCAGCCAAGCAGACGTGGACGTATATTTT	CASSQADVDVYF
TRBJ1-6	many	-	TRBV7-2	TGTGCCATCAGACCCCGCCCAAGCTCCTATAATTCACCCCTCCACTTT	CAIRPRPSSYNSPLHF
TRBJ2-1	few	TRBD2	TRBV24-1	TGTGCCACCAGTGATTCCTCGACTAGCGGGAGGTTTGATGAGCAGTTCTTC	CATSDSSTSGRFDEQFF
TRBJ2-3	-	-	TRBV10-3	TGTGCCATCAGTAGACAGACAGCCCCCCGCACAGATACGCAGTATTTT	CAISRQTAPRTDTQYF
TRBJ1-4	many	-	TRBV28	TGTGCCAGCAGTCGATGGGGTTTAGGGGCTAATGAAAAACTGTTTTTT	CASSRWGLGANEKLFF
TRBJ1-1	few	-	TRBV3-1	TGTGCCAGCAGCCCCCCGATGTGGAGGGGAGGTTCGAGTTACACTGAAGCTTTCTTT	CASSPPMWRGGSSYTEAFF
TRBJ2-1	many	-	TRBV20-1	TGCAGTGCTCCTGACGGACCCGTTCGGCGGGAGCAGTTCTTC	CSAPDGPVRREQFF
TRBJ2-7	few	TRBD1	TRBV11-2	TGTGCCAGCAGCCCTACGGGGACAGGGGGCGCCGAGCAGTACTTC	CASSPTGTGGAEQYF
TRBJ1-4	few	-	TRBV20-1	TGCAGTGCTAGGGGCTTGGAAAAACTGTTTTTT	CSARGLEKLFF
TRBJ1-5	few	TRBD1	TRBV6-5	TGTGCCAGCAGGTTAACCGGGACAGTGAATCAGCCCCAGCATTTT	CASRLTGTVNQPQHF
TRBJ2-7	-	-	TRBV20-1	TGCAGTGCCCCCCCTAGTGAGGGTGCCAAAGACGAGCAGTACTTC	CSAPPSEGAKDEQYF
TRBJ2-5	few	-	TRBV7-8	TGTGCCAGCAGCGGTAACAGGGTCGAATTGGGGACCCAGTACTTC	CASSGNRVELGTQYF
TRBJ2-2	-	-	TRBV4-2	TGTGCCAGCAGCCAAGGGGCCACTAACACCGGGGAGCTGTTTTTT	CASSQGATNTGELFF
TRBJ2-7	many	-	TRBV28	TGTGCCAGCAGCCTCCCGGTTGGACGCTCCTACGAGCAGTACTTC	CASSLPVGRSYEQYF
TRBJ2-3	-	-	TRBV15	TGTGCCACCAAGTCCGGGATCGTCACGGATACGCAGTATTTT	CATKSGIVTDTQYF
TRBJ2-6	medium-sized	TRBD2	TRBV15	TGTGCCACCAGCTCTGCCCCGGGAGGGATTTGGTCCGGGGCCAACGTCCTGACTTTC	CATSSAPGGIWSGANVLTF
TRBJ2-7	-	TRBD2	TRBV4-1	TGCGCCAGCAGCCGGACTAGCGGGATTGGGCTTGAGCAGTACTTC	CASSRTSGIGLEQYF
TRBJ2-6	-	-	TRBV12-3/TRBV12-4	TGTGCCAGCACCCGAGGCTCTGGGGCCAACGTCCTGACTTTC	CASTRGSGANVLTF
TRBJ2-1	many	TRBD2	TRBV4-2	TGTGCCAGCAGCCAAGGTGCAATAGGACTAGCACCGAGCTCCTACAATGAGCAGTTCTTC	CASSQGAIGLAPSSYNEQFF
TRBJ1-5	-	TRBD1	TRBV6-1	TGTGCCAGCAGTGACGTCGTAGGACAGGGGGGTCATCAGCCCCAGCATTTT	CASSDVVGQGGHQPQHF
TRBJ2-1	once	-	TRBV5-4	TGTGCCAGCAGCTTGACTAGCCATGAGCAGTTCTTC	CASSLTSHEQFF